A single sample gave rise to the 4 T cell receptor beta chains below, sequenced in a study of blood T cell repertoires in COVID-19. The data were produced by immunoSEQ multiplex PCR, yet TCRdb's version contains in-frame clones alone and is incomplete. The sample holds tens of thousands of clones; roughly 85% are singletons and the top ten take roughly 4.5%. The specimen sequenced was peripheral blood. Receptors were obtained from a man between 60 and 70 years old with COVID-19, enrolled during active disease.

The chain joins TRBV3-1 (or the pseudogene TRBV3-2) to TRBJ1-3, with TRBD1 as a possible D gene (5 bases). Germline CDR1 LGHDT, CDR2 YNNKEL (reference sequence). Trimming took off 4 bases at V and 0 bases at J, with 13 bases between the two ends. The CDR3 loop spans 16 amino acids. Written as DNA, the CDR3 is TGTGCCAGCAGCCCGGTAGACAGAGCCTCTGGAAACACCATATATTTT. Amino acids: CASSPVDRASGNTIYF.

The chain carries TRBV13 and TRBJ1-4, with D unclear. The CDR3 contains 14 residues. V was shortened by 3 bases and J by 4 bases, with 9 bases between the two germline ends. Germline CDR1 and CDR2: PRHDT and FYEKMQ (reference sequence). DNA of the CDR3: TGTGCCAGCAGCTTGAGGGTTAGTAATGAAAAACTGTTTTTT. It specifies CASSLRVSNEKLFF.

The V gene is TRBV30, the J gene TRBJ1-2, with D possibly TRBD1 on 5 matching bases. Germline CDR1 is GTSNPN and CDR2 is SVGIG (reference sequence). The CDR3 runs to 13 residues. V lost 0 bases to trimming and J lost 4 bases, with 9 bases between them. The CDR3 bases are TGTGCCTGGAGTGTCGCCAGGGCCTATGGCTACACCTTC. Protein product: CAWSVARAYGYTF.

The chain recombines TRBV7-9 with TRBJ2-3; perhaps TRBD1 as D (6 bases). The germline CDR1 and CDR2 sequences are SEHNR and FQNEAQ (reference sequence). V dropped 2 bases and J dropped 3 bases, with 9 bases sitting between them. This CDR3 has 14 residues. The CDR3 loop is CASSLQGSTDTQYF. The CDR3 DNA follows: TGTGCCAGCAGCTTACAGGGGTCGACAGATACGCAGTATTTT.